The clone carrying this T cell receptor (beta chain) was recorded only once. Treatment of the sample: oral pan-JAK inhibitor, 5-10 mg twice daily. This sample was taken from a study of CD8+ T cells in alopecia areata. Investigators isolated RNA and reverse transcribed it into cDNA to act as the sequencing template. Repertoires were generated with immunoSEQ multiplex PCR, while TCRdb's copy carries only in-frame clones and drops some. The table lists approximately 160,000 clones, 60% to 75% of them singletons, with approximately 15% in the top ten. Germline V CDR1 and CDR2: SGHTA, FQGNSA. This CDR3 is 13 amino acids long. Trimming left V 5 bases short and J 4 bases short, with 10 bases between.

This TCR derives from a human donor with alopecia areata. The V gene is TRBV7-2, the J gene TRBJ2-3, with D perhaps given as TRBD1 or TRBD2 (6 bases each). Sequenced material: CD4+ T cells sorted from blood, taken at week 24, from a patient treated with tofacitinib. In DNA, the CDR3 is TGTGCCAGCAGCGGGGGGCAGGCAGATACGCAGTATTTT. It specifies CASSGGQADTQYF.